This passage covers 19 T cell receptor beta chains from one sample sequenced in a study of T cell responses to AZD1222 COVID-19 vaccine. Assay used: immunoSEQ multiplex PCR; TCRdb lists only in-frame clones, some missing. The sample yields over 45,000 clones, 70% to 90% seen once. The source material was peripheral blood, sampled on day 0 of AZD1222 vaccination. The receptors shown here come from an adult in good health.

V is TRBV21-1 and J is TRBJ1-5; TRBD1, the D gene given by the table, was not confirmed from the DNA. TRBV21-1 has pseudogene status. This CDR3 has 17 amino acids. CDR3 region: CASSKGQDRVFHQPQHF. DNA of the CDR3: TGTGCCAGCAGCAAAGGTCAGGACAGGGTTTTCCATCAGCCCCAGCATTTT.

V and J are TRBV11-3 and TRBJ2-1; no clear D gene. Germline V gives CDR1 SGHNT, CDR2 YENEEA. V was shortened by 4 bases and J by 8 bases, with 9 bases between the two germline ends. This CDR3 region has 12 residues. CDR3 region: CASSSSQYEQFF. CDR3 bases: TGTGCCAGCAGCTCCTCTCAATATGAGCAGTTCTTC.

The chain couples TRBV7-9 to TRBJ1-4; D is uncertain. The V gene's germline CDR1 is SEHNR and CDR2 FQNEAQ (reference sequence). This CDR3 is 14 amino acids long. V lost 3 bases, J lost 7 bases, and 12 bases lay in between. The CDR3 here is CASSFGVVGEKLFF. CDR3 bases: TGTGCCAGCAGCTTCGGGGTGGTAGGTGAAAAACTGTTTTTT. Using reference TRBV7-9 and TRBJ1-4 for the parts outside the CDR3, the full variable domain is DTGVSQNPRHKITKRGQNVTFRCDPISEHNRLYWYRQTLGQGPEFLTYFQNEAQLEKSRLLSDRFSAERPKGSFSTLEIQRTEQGDSAMYLCASSFGVVGEKLFFGSGTQLSVL.

The chain recombines TRBV13 with TRBJ1-4, with a possible D match to TRBD1 (6 bases). Trimming stripped 1 base from V and 0 bases from J, with 12 bases between. The length of the CDR3 is 17 residues. The V gene's germline CDR1 is PRHDT and CDR2 FYEKMQ (reference sequence). The CDR3 sequence is CASSLAIGTPTNEKLFF. CDR3 in DNA: TGTGCCAGCAGCTTAGCGATCGGGACACCAACTAATGAAAAACTGTTTTTT.

The chain couples TRBV28 to TRBJ1-2; D unclear. This CDR3 region has 11 residues. Germline values: CDR1 MDHEN, CDR2 SYDVKM. V shed 6 bases and J shed 10 bases, with 12 bases lying between them. The CDR3 here is CASSLDKTYTF. The CDR3 DNA sequence: TGTGCCAGCAGCTTAGATAAGACCTACACCTTC.

CDR3 protein: CAWSGQMSNQPQHF. DNA of the CDR3: TGTGCCTGGAGTGGACAGATGAGCAATCAGCCCCAGCATTTT. This rearrangement joins TRBV30 to TRBJ1-5; D may be TRBD1 (5 bases). CDR1 and CDR2 from the germline V gene are GTSNPN and SVGIG (reference sequence). This CDR3 spans 14 amino acids. V lost 1 base and J lost 1, with 8 bases in between.

This chain links TRBV2 with TRBJ2-1, with 10 nucleotides matching TRBD1. J was trimmed by 8 bases and V by 7 bases; bases with no gene match: 17. The CDR3 has 17 residues. CDR1 is SNHLY and CDR2 is FYNNEI in the germline V gene. CDR3 sequence (DNA): TGTGCCAGCAAGGGAGCGATCCGGGACAGGGGAATTGATGAGCAGTTCTTC. It encodes CASKGAIRDRGIDEQFF.

The chain recombines TRBV15 with TRBJ1-1; 7 bases agree with TRBD1. This CDR3 is built from 14 residues. Germline-derived CDR1 and CDR2 are LNHNV and YYDKDF (reference sequence). V was clipped by 0 bases and J by 5 bases; unmatched bases: 3. CDR3 amino acids: CATSRDRGSTEAFF. The CDR3 bases are TGTGCCACCAGCAGAGACAGGGGGAGTACTGAAGCTTTCTTT.

The V gene is TRBV12-5, the J gene TRBJ1-1, with a tentative D call TRBD1 (5 bases). Trimming took 7 bases from V and 12 from J, leaving 15 bases between them. This CDR3 region has 11 residues. CDR1 and CDR2 from the germline V gene are LGHNT and FRNRAP. The CDR3 loop is CASVLGRATFF. CDR3 DNA: TGTGCTAGTGTCCTGGGCAGGGCAACTTTCTTT.

In this sample, this clone turned up once. The rearrangement links TRBV10-3 to TRBJ2-1; 13 bases agree with TRBD2. The CDR3 contains 17 residues. Unmatched junction bases numbered 6, after V lost 7 bases and J lost 0 bases. Germline CDR1 ENHRY, CDR2 SYGVKD. CDR3 DNA sequence: TGTGCCATCACGACTAGCGGGGGGCAAAGCTCCTACAATGAGCAGTTCTTC. Protein product: CAITTSGGQSSYNEQFF.

The V gene is TRBV7-2, the J gene TRBJ2-3, with D hard to call. The CDR3 has 14 residues. Germline V gives CDR1 SGHTA, CDR2 FQGNSA. Trimming left V 4 bases short and J 1 base short, with 9 bases between. The CDR3 here is CASSWASGTDTQYF. The CDR3 DNA is TGTGCCAGCAGCTGGGCTTCTGGCACAGATACGCAGTATTTT.

The chain has TRBV6-5 and TRBJ2-2; 8 positions agree with TRBD1. CDR3 size: 15 residues. Trimming cost V 9 bases and J 0 bases; bases outside gene matches: 6. Per germline, CDR1 MNHEY and CDR2 SVGAGI. The CDR3 nucleotides are TGTGCCAGTCTACCGGGACAGGCGAACACCGGGGAGCTGTTTTTT. Protein product: CASLPGQANTGELFF.

This chain joins TRBV5-5 and TRBJ1-4, with 8 bases lining up with TRBD1. This CDR3 spans 15 amino acids. J was trimmed by 11 bases and V by 4 bases; bases with no gene match: 13. Germline values: CDR1 SGHKS, CDR2 YYEKEE (reference sequence). The CDR3 sequence: CASSLQAGGVGKLFF. CDR3 in DNA: TGTGCCAGCAGCCTCCAAGCAGGGGGCGTAGGGAAACTGTTTTTT.

The chain uses TRBV5-6 and TRBJ2-7, with a possible D match to TRBD1 (6 bases). CDR1 is SGHDT and CDR2 is YYEEEE in the germline V gene. V was clipped by 2 bases and J by 3 bases, with 12 bases between them. This CDR3 is built from 14 residues. This CDR3 is CASSFGDTYYEQYF. The CDR3 nucleotides are TGTGCCAGCAGCTTCGGGGACACCTACTACGAGCAGTACTTC.

The genes are TRBV6-5 and TRBJ1-2; TRBD1 might be the D (6 bases). Trimming removed 0 bases from V and 8 bases from J, with 19 bases in between. CDR1 and CDR2 from the germline V gene are MNHEY and SVGAGI. There are 16 residues in the CDR3. The CDR3 sequence is CASSYSIIGGPRGYTF. In DNA, the CDR3 is TGTGCCAGCAGTTACTCGATTATTGGGGGGCCGCGGGGCTACACCTTC.

This clone was counted once. This chain uses TRBV6-2 or TRBV6-3 with TRBJ2-2, with D possibly TRBD2 on 5 matching bases. CDR1 and CDR2 from the germline V gene are MNHEY and SVGEGT. V was pared by 6 bases and J by 6 bases, with 20 bases between. This CDR3 is built from 16 residues. In nucleotides, the CDR3 is TGTGCCAGCAGCATGGGCCTGGGCGGGCGTCCCGGGGAGCTGTTTTTT. Its translation is CASSMGLGGRPGELFF.

The J gene is TRBJ2-1, the V gene TRBV4-1, with a possible D match to TRBD2 (6 bases). Germline V gene data show CDR1 as MGHRA and CDR2 as YSYEKL. V was trimmed by 1 base and J by 6 bases, leaving 19 bases between them. This CDR3 has 17 residues. In DNA, the CDR3 is TGCGCCAGCAGCCAAGCGCCAGGAGGGTTGGTAGGCAATGAGCAGTTCTTC. It yields the protein CASSQAPGGLVGNEQFF.

The chain uses TRBV7-3 and TRBJ2-3; 13 bases agree with TRBD2. Germline CDR1 and CDR2: SGHTA and FQGTGA. The CDR3 sequence is 15 residues long. V lost 4 bases and J lost 6; bases outside the gene matches: 4. CDR3 DNA sequence: TGTGCCAGCAGCTCAGGGACTAGCGGGGTGGATACGCAGTATTTT. Encoded protein: CASSSGTSGVDTQYF.

In this sample, this clone turned up once. The chain has TRBV4-1 and TRBJ1-1; tentatively, D is TRBD1 (6 bases). With 0 bases removed from V and 1 base from J, the gap between germline ends came to 18 bases. This CDR3 has 18 amino acids. The germline V gene encodes CDR1 MGHRA and CDR2 YSYEKL. This CDR3 is CASSQEGGPGRPNTEAFF. CDR3 bases: TGCGCCAGCAGCCAAGAAGGGGGTCCGGGACGGCCGAACACTGAAGCTTTCTTT.